This entry lists 12 T cell receptor beta chains sequenced from one sample in a study of blood T cell repertoires in COVID-19. The repertoire was sequenced with immunoSEQ multiplex PCR; TCRdb's copy has only in-frame clones and lacks some. The sample shows fewer than 400,000 clones, 80% to 90% of them seen only once. Sample: peripheral blood. The receptors here all came from a man aged 25 to 40 with active or convalescent COVID-19.

This clone was detected once. The CDR3 loop is CASSPTTVPLSAFF. The CDR3 DNA is TGTGCCAGCAGCCCCACGACAGTCCCACTCAGCGCTTTCTTT. The chain couples TRBV11-3 to TRBJ1-1; a weak D match, TRBD1 (5 bases). Trimming took off 5 bases at V and 11 bases at J, with 21 bases between the two ends. CDR3 length: 14 residues. From germline, CDR1 is SGHNT and CDR2 YENEEA.

The rearrangement uses TRBV9 and TRBJ1-6; D unclear. V was shortened by 0 bases and J by 10 bases, with 14 bases between the two germline ends. The CDR3 consists of 15 residues. The germline V gene encodes CDR1 SGDLS and CDR2 YYNGEE. The CDR3 loop reads CASSVAGGTGSPLHF. The CDR3 region has the DNA TGTGCCAGCAGCGTAGCTGGAGGTACGGGATCACCCCTCCACTTT.

The rearrangement uses TRBV7-2 and TRBJ2-1; 7 bases align to TRBD2. The CDR3 runs to 15 residues. V gave up 5 bases and J gave up 7 bases; unmatched junction bases: 11. Germline V gene lookup returns CDR1 SGHTA and CDR2 FQGNSA. The DNA for the CDR3 is TGTGCCAGCAGCGTTCGACGGGAGGACTTTAATGAGCAGTTCTTC. Translated: CASSVRREDFNEQFF.

The J gene is TRBJ2-2, the V gene TRBV7-6, with a possible D match to TRBD2 (6 bases). Germline assignment: CDR1 SGHVS and CDR2 FNYEAQ. V was clipped by 6 bases and J by 4 bases, with 18 bases between them. The CDR3 is made up of 16 amino acids. The CDR3 DNA reads TGTGCCAGCAGAAGAAATTGGGACTTCTTCACCGGGGAGCTGTTTTTT. Its translation: CASRRNWDFFTGELFF.

The chain couples TRBV6-1 to TRBJ1-2, with D unclear. The CDR3 spans 13 residues. V dropped 3 bases and J dropped 4 bases, with 9 bases sitting between them. Germline V gene data show CDR1 as MNHNS and CDR2 as SASEGT. As DNA, the CDR3 is TGTGCCAGCAGTGATAGCCTTAGCTATGGCTACACCTTC. It codes for CASSDSLSYGYTF.

The chain carries TRBV2 and TRBJ1-6; D may be TRBD1 (6 bases). V shed 4 bases and J shed 5 bases, with 9 bases lying between them. Germline V gene sequence: CDR1 SNHLY, CDR2 FYNNEI. The CDR3 consists of 14 residues. The CDR3 sequence is CASSGDMDNSPLHF. CDR3 DNA: TGTGCCAGCAGTGGGGACATGGATAATTCACCCCTCCACTTT.

V usage is TRBV25-1 and J usage is TRBJ2-3; D is unresolved. The CDR3 runs to 13 residues. The V end was cut by 2 bases, the J end by 8 bases, with 11 bases between. Germline V gene lookup returns CDR1 MGHDK and CDR2 SYGVNS. CDR3 nucleotide sequence: TGTGCCAGCAGTGAACCCCCCCGGGTTACGCAGTATTTT. Its protein is CASSEPPRVTQYF.

In this sample, this clone turned up once. This chain joins TRBV28 and TRBJ2-3; 12 nucleotides match TRBD2. CDR3 size: 15 residues. Trimming took 11 bases from V and 3 from J; bases not matched to a gene: 9. Germline CDR1 is MDHEN and CDR2 is SYDVKM. CDR3: CASTPTSGSTDTQYF. The CDR3 nucleotides read TGTGCCTCTACCCCGACTAGCGGGAGTACAGATACGCAGTATTTT.

This clone was observed a handful of times. The chain employs TRBV5-1 and TRBJ1-3, with D perhaps matching TRBD1 (5 bases). From germline, CDR1 is SGHRS and CDR2 YFSETQ. The V and J ends lost 0 bases and 1 base respectively, with 8 bases between them. This CDR3 has 15 amino acids. DNA of the CDR3: TGCGCCAGCAGCTTGGCGGGGACTTCTGGAAACACCATATATTTT. It yields the protein CASSLAGTSGNTIYF.

The chain employs TRBV3-1 (or the pseudogene TRBV3-2) and TRBJ2-7; D perhaps matches TRBD1 (7 bases). Trimming removed 0 bases at V and 0 bases at J, with 12 bases between. CDR1 is LGHDT, CDR2 YNNKEL, per germline (reference sequence). This CDR3 spans 16 amino acids. The CDR3 DNA reads as TGTGCCAGCAGCCAAGAGACTAGGACAGGCTCCTACGAGCAGTACTTC. Translation gives CASSQETRTGSYEQYF.

The chain couples TRBV2 to TRBJ2-1; 8 positions match TRBD2. From germline, CDR1 is SNHLY and CDR2 FYNNEI. V was pared by 6 bases and J by 3 bases, with 4 bases of the junction left unmatched. This CDR3 is built from 14 residues. The CDR3 is CASRPSGSYNEQFF. The CDR3 DNA reads TGTGCCAGCAGGCCCAGCGGGAGCTACAATGAGCAGTTCTTC.

This chain uses TRBV5-1 with TRBJ2-7, with 8 positions matching TRBD1. Germline V gene sequence: CDR1 SGHRS, CDR2 YFSETQ. Trimming at V came to 3 bases and at J to 4 bases, leaving 6 bases not matched to a gene. The length of the CDR3 is 14 residues. CDR3 in DNA: TGCGCCAGCAGCTCAGGACAGGGCTGGTACGAGCAGTACTTC. This sequence encodes CASSSGQGWYEQYF.